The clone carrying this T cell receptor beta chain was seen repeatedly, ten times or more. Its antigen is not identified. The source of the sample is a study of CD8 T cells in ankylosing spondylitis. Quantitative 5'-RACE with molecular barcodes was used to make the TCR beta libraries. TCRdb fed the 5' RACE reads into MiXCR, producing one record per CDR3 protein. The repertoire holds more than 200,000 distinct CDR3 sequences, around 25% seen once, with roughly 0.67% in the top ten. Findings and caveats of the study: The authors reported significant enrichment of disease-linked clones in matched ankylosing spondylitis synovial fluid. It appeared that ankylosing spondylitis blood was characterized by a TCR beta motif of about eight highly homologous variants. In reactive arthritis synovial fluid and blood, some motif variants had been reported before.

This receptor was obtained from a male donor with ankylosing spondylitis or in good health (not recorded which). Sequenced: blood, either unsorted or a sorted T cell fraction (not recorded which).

CDR3 in amino acids: CASSLRRVRSYEQYF. CDR3 nucleotides: TGTGCCAGCAGCCTACGGCGGGTCAGGTCCTACGAGCAGTACTTC. The genes are TRBV11-2 and TRBJ2-7; weak D call: TRBD2 (5 bases). The CDR3 length is 15 residues. Between the trimmed V and J ends, which lost 5 bases and 1 base, there was a span of 15 bases. Germline V CDR1 and CDR2: SGHAT, FQNNGV.